The 21 T cell receptor beta chains below were found in one sample sequenced in a study of T cell responses to AZD1222 COVID-19 vaccine. Sequencing was performed with immunoSEQ multiplex PCR; in TCRdb, only in-frame clones are kept and a portion is missing. The table has 55,000 to 65,000 clones, 88% seen once. The sequenced sample was peripheral blood, obtained on day 0 of AZD1222 vaccination. The origin of the receptors is an adult in good health.

This chain connects TRBV4-2 to TRBJ2-7; 8 bases line up with TRBD2. V trimming: 1 base; J trimming: 4 bases; junction bases outside the gene matches: 6. CDR3 length equals 15 residues. Per the germline V gene, CDR1 is LGHNA and CDR2 is YNFKEQ. The CDR3, as DNA: TGTGCCAGCAGCCAAGGGGCGGGAGGATCTTACGAGCAGTACTTC. Translating it yields CASSQGAGGSYEQYF.

The chain employs TRBV24-1 and TRBJ2-7; the D is unclear. Germline V gene lookup returns CDR1 KGHDR and CDR2 SFDVKD. The CDR3 has 12 residues. V lost 3 bases and J 5 bases, leaving 7 bases between the germline ends. CDR3 amino acids: CATSDSSHEQYF. The CDR3 coding sequence is TGTGCCACCAGTGATAGTTCCCACGAGCAGTACTTC.

J is TRBJ2-7 and V is TRBV9, with D uncertain. The V end was cut by 3 bases, the J end by 6 bases, with 7 bases between. The CDR3 totals 11 residues. Germline CDR1 is SGDLS and CDR2 is YYNGEE. CDR3 in DNA: TGTGCCAGCAGCGGACAAGGCGAGCAGTACTTC. Its protein product is CASSGQGEQYF. The whole variable domain, remainder taken from reference TRBV9 and TRBJ2-7, is DSGVTQTPKHLITATGQRVTLRCSPRSGDLSVYWYQQSLDQGLQFLIQYYNGEERAKGNILERFSAQQFPDLHSELNLSSLELGDSALYFCASSGQGEQYFGPGTRLTVT.

This chain joins TRBV14 and TRBJ1-2; D call uncertain. Germline lookup yields CDR1 SGHDN and CDR2 FVKESK. V was trimmed by 4 bases and J by 8 bases, leaving 11 bases between them. There are 12 residues in the CDR3. The CDR3 region has the DNA TGTGCCAGCAGCCGAGGACGTTCGGGCTACACCTTC. As protein: CASSRGRSGYTF.

This clone appeared once. The chain combines TRBV7-2 with TRBJ1-5; a possible D gene is TRBD1 (6 bases). Trimming removed 5 bases from V and 5 bases from J, with 13 bases in between. CDR1 SGHTA and CDR2 FQGNSA come from the germline V gene. The CDR3 contains 14 residues. CDR3 DNA: TGTGCCAGCAGCCAGGGGATAGGTGATCAGCCCCAGCATTTT. Translated: CASSQGIGDQPQHF.

This chain uses TRBV20-1 with TRBJ2-7; 8 nucleotides match TRBD2. J was trimmed by 3 bases and V by 3 bases; bases with no gene match: 7. The length of the CDR3 is 14 residues. Looked up from germline, CDR1 is DFQATT and CDR2 is SNEGSKA (reference sequence). This CDR3 reads CSASFSGLVYEQYF. The CDR3 DNA is TGCAGTGCTAGTTTCTCGGGACTAGTCTACGAGCAGTACTTC.

This clone appeared once. This rearrangement joins TRBV12-3 or TRBV12-4 to TRBJ2-3; D is unresolved. With 1 base removed from V and 6 bases from J, the gap between germline ends came to 8 bases. The CDR3 is 13 residues long. The DNA for the CDR3 is TGTGCCAGCAGTTTAGAGTGGCACGATACGCAGTATTTT. It codes for CASSLEWHDTQYF.

This chain connects TRBV7-9 to TRBJ1-2; no firm D call. V lost 2 bases and J 12 bases, leaving 19 bases between the germline ends. The V gene's germline CDR1 is SEHNR and CDR2 FQNEAQ (reference sequence). The length of the CDR3 is 14 residues. CDR3 residues: CASSLMGGAWMNTF. The CDR3 nucleotides are TGTGCCAGCAGCTTAATGGGCGGCGCCTGGATGAACACCTTC. Drawing the rest from reference TRBV7-9 and TRBJ1-2, the complete variable domain is DTGVSQNPRHKITKRGQNVTFRCDPISEHNRLYWYRQTLGQGPEFLTYFQNEAQLEKSRLLSDRFSAERPKGSFSTLEIQRTEQGDSAMYLCASSLMGGAWMNTFGSGTRLTVV.

This clone was picked up a small number of times. The CDR3 protein is CASSGQPVGEQYF. The DNA for the CDR3 is TGTGCCAGCTCGGGACAGCCGGTTGGCGAGCAGTACTTC. The chain couples TRBV2 to TRBJ2-7; 7 nucleotides match TRBD1. Germline V gene data show CDR1 as SNHLY and CDR2 as FYNNEI. The CDR3 covers 13 residues. Trimming took 8 bases from V and 6 from J; bases not matched to a gene: 10.

CDR3 in DNA: TGTGCCAGCAGCTTAGACGGACTAGCGGGAGCCAACTACAATGAGCAGTTCTTC. As protein: CASSLDGLAGANYNEQFF. The rearrangement uses TRBV13 and TRBJ2-1; TRBD2 matches 13 bases. With V trimmed by 1 base and J by 3 bases, 6 bases remained unmatched. The CDR3 covers 18 residues. The V gene's germline CDR1 is PRHDT and CDR2 FYEKMQ (reference sequence).

V is TRBV7-9 and J is TRBJ1-4; a possible D gene is TRBD1 (6 bases). V lost 1 base and J 8 bases, leaving 11 bases between the germline ends. The CDR3 is made up of 14 amino acids. In germline, CDR1 is SEHNR, CDR2 FQNEAQ (reference sequence). The DNA of the CDR3 is TGTGCCAGCAGCTTAGGGGGGGCGGACGAAAAACTGTTTTTT. Its translation: CASSLGGADEKLFF.

This rearrangement joins TRBV19 to TRBJ2-7; D is unresolved. This CDR3 comprises 13 residues. Trimming removed 9 bases at V and 0 bases at J, with 12 bases between. From germline, CDR1 is LNHDA and CDR2 SQIVND (reference sequence). The CDR3 bases are TGTGCCAGCGGGCCGCGGAGCTCCTACGAGCAGTACTTC. Translated, it gives CASGPRSSYEQYF.

The chain employs TRBV2 and TRBJ2-3, with a possible D match to TRBD1 (6 bases). CDR1 SNHLY and CDR2 FYNNEI come from the germline V gene. The V end was cut by 6 bases, the J end by 0 bases, with 16 bases between. The length of the CDR3 is 16 residues. The CDR3 protein is CASRASRDTSTDTQYF. The CDR3 DNA is TGTGCCAGCAGGGCTTCTCGGGACACCAGCACAGATACGCAGTATTTT.

The gene calls are TRBV12-3 or TRBV12-4 and TRBJ1-2, with 7 bases matching TRBD1. The length of the CDR3 is 13 residues. The junction had 5 bases not matched to a gene; V was cut back by 2 bases and J by 8 bases. The CDR3, as DNA: TGTGCCAGCAGTTTACGACAGGGTTGGGGCTACACCTTC. Translating it yields CASSLRQGWGYTF.

Written as DNA, the CDR3 is TGTGCCAGCAGTCTAGACTTGGTTACAGATACGCAGTATTTT. Encoded protein: CASSLDLVTDTQYF. This rearrangement joins TRBV7-2 to TRBJ2-3; D uncertain. CDR1 and CDR2 (germline): SGHTA, FQGNSA. This CDR3 comprises 14 residues. Trimming left V 6 bases short and J 3 bases short, with 13 bases between.

The chain employs TRBV5-6 and TRBJ1-5; D may be TRBD1 (6 bases). Trimming stripped 2 bases from V and 9 bases from J, with 9 bases between. CDR1 SGHDT and CDR2 YYEEEE come from the germline V gene. The CDR3 is 12 amino acids. This CDR3 reads CASSLPRGPQHF. The CDR3 coding sequence is TGTGCCAGCAGCTTACCCAGGGGGCCCCAGCATTTT.

The V call is TRBV5-6, the J call TRBJ2-1; TRBD1 aligns across 8 bases. This CDR3 has 12 residues. The V segment lost 2 bases and the J segment 12 bases; nucleotides outside the gene matches: 4. Germline values: CDR1 SGHDT, CDR2 YYEEEE. CDR3 loop: CASSLPGTGQFF. The CDR3 region has the DNA TGTGCCAGCAGCTTACCAGGGACAGGGCAGTTCTTC.

The rearrangement links TRBV28 to TRBJ2-1; D remains unclear. The V gene lost 4 bases and the J gene lost 0 bases, with 16 bases spanning the gap. This CDR3 has 17 amino acids. Germline CDR1 MDHEN, CDR2 SYDVKM. The CDR3 sequence: CASSSPWVSSSYNEQFF. As DNA, the CDR3 is TGTGCCAGCAGTTCCCCCTGGGTCAGCAGCTCCTACAATGAGCAGTTCTTC.

The chain joins TRBV3-1 (or the pseudogene TRBV3-2) to TRBJ2-1, with a tentative D call TRBD2 (5 bases). This CDR3 is 15 amino acids long. Germline values: CDR1 LGHDT, CDR2 YNNKEL (reference sequence). Trimming took 0 bases from V and 7 from J, leaving 13 bases between them. The CDR3: CASSQDTTRLNEQFF. The CDR3 nucleotides read TGTGCCAGCAGCCAAGATACAACTAGGTTAAATGAGCAGTTCTTC.

V and J are TRBV7-9 and TRBJ1-5, with a possible D match to TRBD1 (5 bases). There are 13 residues in the CDR3. Germline-derived CDR1 and CDR2 are SEHNR and FQNEAQ (reference sequence). Trimming took 5 bases from V and 7 from J, leaving 12 bases between them. DNA for the CDR3: TGTGCCAGCAGCAACCAGGGTTACCAGCCCCAGCATTTT. Residues: CASSNQGYQPQHF.

The V and J genes are TRBV5-1 and TRBJ2-1; 11 bases fit TRBD2. Losses at the gene ends were 1 base for V and 9 bases for J; bases not matched to a gene: 9. Germline assignment: CDR1 SGHRS and CDR2 YFSETQ. The CDR3 sequence is 16 residues long. The DNA of the CDR3 is TGCGCCAGCAGCTTGTTGGTAGCGGGAGGGCCAGGTGAGCAGTTCTTC. This translates into CASSLLVAGGPGEQFF.